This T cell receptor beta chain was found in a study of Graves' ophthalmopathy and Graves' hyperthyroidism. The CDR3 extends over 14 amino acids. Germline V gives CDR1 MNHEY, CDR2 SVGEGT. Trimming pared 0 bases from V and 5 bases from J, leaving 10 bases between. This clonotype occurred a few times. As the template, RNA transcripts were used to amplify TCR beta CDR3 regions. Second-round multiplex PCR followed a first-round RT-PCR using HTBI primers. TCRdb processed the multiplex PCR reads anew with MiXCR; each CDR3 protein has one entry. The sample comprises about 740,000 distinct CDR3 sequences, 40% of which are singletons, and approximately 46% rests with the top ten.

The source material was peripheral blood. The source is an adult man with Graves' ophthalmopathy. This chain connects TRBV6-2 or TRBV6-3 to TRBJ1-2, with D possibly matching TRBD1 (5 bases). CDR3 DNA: TGTGCCAGCAGTTACTCGACGGGGCTTTATGGCTACACCTTC. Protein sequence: CASSYSTGLYGYTF.